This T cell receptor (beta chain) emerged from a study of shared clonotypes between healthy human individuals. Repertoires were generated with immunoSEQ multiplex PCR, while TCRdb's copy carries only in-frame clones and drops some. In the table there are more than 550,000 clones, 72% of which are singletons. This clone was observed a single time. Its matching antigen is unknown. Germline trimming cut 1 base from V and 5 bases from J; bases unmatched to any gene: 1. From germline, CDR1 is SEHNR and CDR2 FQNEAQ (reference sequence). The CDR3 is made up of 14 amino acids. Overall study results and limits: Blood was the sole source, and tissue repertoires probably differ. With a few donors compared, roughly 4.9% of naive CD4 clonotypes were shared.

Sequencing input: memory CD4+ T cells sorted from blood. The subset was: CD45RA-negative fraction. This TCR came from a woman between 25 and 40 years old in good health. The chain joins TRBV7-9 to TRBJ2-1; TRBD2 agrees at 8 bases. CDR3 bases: TGTGCCAGCAGCTTAGGAGCGGGAGACAATGAGCAGTTCTTC. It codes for CASSLGAGDNEQFF.